The text below deals with one T cell receptor beta chain. CDR1 and CDR2 (germline): SGHTA, FQGNSA. The V gene lost 1 base and the J gene lost 7 bases, with 8 bases spanning the gap. The CDR3 sequence is 13 residues long. This sample is drawn from a study of blood T cell repertoires in COVID-19. Whole-study context: Samples came from the United States, Italy and Spain, spanning acute and convalescent COVID-19. T cells, B-cell-depleted T cells, or PBMCs supplied cDNA or gDNA.

Original processing methods: Amplification of reference gene primers was used by the study to estimate nucleated cell counts. The table came from immunoSEQ multiplex PCR; TCRdb's copy has only in-frame clones and leaves some out. That table is the source of V, J and clone size, and D and trimming were worked out from the DNA. The table includes tens of thousands of clones, around 83% detected once. The V call is TRBV7-2, the J call TRBJ2-4; perhaps TRBD2 as D (5 bases). Source material: peripheral blood. The receptor was isolated from a man aged 65 to 85 with acute or convalescent COVID-19. CDR3 nucleotides: TGTGCCAGCAGCTTAGAGTCGGGGAACATTCAGTACTTC. This codes for CASSLESGNIQYF.